The clone carrying this TCR beta chain was counted many times. The target antigen is unknown. TCRdb re-called the 5' RACE reads through MiXCR, storing one row per CDR3 protein. The sample includes 200,000 to 250,000 distinct CDR3 sequences, 9.5% to 10% seen only once; the top ten take approximately 3.3%. The V gene's germline CDR1 is MNHEY and CDR2 SVGAGI. The CDR3 contains 13 residues. Trimming cost V 0 bases and J 1 base, with 3 bases left between them. The data stem from a study of T-cell memory formation after mild COVID-19. Overall study results and limits: Contracting CD4+ clones lay largely in CM and EM, with CD8+ ones residing in EMRA. In pre-infection memory, a portion of responding clones appeared, which suggested that cross-reactive memory joined. Nothing showed for sure that second-wave clones peaking on day 37 were SARS-CoV-2 specific.

The origin of this receptor is a man aged 18 to 30 who had mild COVID-19 (a few samples of this study predate the infection). Cell type and time point are not known. The chain carries TRBV6-5 and TRBJ1-1; no definite D call. The specimen sequenced was PBMCs or a T cell subset sorted from them (not recorded which). The CDR3 coding sequence is TGTGCCAGCAGTTACTCGTGGAACACTGAAGCTTTCTTT. Protein product: CASSYSWNTEAFF.